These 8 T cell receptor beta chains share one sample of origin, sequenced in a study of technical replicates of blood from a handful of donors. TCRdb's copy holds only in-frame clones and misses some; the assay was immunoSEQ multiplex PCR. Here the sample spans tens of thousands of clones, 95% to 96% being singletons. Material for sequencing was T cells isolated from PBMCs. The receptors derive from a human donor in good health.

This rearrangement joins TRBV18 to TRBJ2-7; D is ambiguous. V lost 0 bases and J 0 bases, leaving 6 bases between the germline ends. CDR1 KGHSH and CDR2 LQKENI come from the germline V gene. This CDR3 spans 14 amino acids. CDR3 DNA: TGTGCCAGCTCACCACCCCGGTCCTCCTACGAGCAGTACTTC. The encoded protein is CASSPPRSSYEQYF.

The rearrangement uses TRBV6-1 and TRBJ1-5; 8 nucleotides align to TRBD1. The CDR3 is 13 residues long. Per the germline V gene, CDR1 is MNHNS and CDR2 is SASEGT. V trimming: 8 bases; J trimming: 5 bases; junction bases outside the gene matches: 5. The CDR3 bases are TGTGCCAGCTGGGACAGGAGAGATCAGCCCCAGCATTTT. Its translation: CASWDRRDQPQHF.

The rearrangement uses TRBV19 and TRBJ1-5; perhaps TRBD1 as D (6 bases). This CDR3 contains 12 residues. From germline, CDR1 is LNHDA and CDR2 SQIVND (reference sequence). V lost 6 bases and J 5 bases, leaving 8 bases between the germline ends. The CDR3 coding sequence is TGTGCCAGTAGGCAGGGGCATCAGCCCCAGCATTTT. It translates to CASRQGHQPQHF.

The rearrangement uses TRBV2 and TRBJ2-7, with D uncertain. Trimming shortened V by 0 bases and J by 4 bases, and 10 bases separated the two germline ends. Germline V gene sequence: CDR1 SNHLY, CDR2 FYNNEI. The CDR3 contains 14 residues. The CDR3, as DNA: TGTGCCAGCAGTGAAGCGCTAGGAGAGTACGAGCAGTACTTC. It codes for CASSEALGEYEQYF.

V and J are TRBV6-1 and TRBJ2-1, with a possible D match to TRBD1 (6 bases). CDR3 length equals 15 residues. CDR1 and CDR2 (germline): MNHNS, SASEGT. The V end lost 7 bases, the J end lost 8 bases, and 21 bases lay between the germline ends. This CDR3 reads CASMPWDKGAHEQFF. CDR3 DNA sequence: TGTGCCAGCATGCCGTGGGACAAGGGAGCCCATGAGCAGTTCTTC.

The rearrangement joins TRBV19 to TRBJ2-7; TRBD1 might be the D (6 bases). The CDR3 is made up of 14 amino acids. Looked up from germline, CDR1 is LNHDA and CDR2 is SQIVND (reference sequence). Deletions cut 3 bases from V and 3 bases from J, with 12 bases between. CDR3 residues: CASSITGSRYEQYF. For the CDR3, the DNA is TGTGCCAGTAGTATTACAGGGTCGCGCTACGAGCAGTACTTC.

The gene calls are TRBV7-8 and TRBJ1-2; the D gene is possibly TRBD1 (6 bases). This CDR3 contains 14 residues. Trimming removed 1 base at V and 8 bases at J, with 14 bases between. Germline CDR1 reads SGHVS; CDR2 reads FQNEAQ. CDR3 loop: CASSLGAGEWGYTF. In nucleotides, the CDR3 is TGTGCCAGCAGCTTAGGGGCAGGGGAATGGGGCTACACCTTC. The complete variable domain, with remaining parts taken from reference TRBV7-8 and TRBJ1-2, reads GAGVSQSPRYKVAKRGQDVALRCDPISGHVSLFWYQQALGQGPEFLTYFQNEAQLDKSGLPSDRFFAERPEGSVSTLKIQRTQQEDSAVYLCASSLGAGEWGYTFGSGTRLTVV.

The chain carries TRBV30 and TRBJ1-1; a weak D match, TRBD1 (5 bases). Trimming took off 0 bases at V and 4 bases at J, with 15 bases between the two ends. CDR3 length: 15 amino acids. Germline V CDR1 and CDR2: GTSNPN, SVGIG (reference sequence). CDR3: CAWSVGGNRGTEAFF. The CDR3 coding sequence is TGTGCCTGGAGTGTTGGGGGGAATAGAGGCACTGAAGCTTTCTTT. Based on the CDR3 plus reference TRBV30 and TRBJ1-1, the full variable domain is SQTIHQWPATLVQPVGSPLSLECTVEGTSNPNLYWYRQAAGRGLQLLFYSVGIGQISSEVPQNLSASRPQDRQFILSSKKLLLSDSGFYLCAWSVGGNRGTEAFFGQGTRLTVV.